Listed here is a single TCR beta chain. This clone has a handful of counts. Its specific antigen is unknown. Base-call qualities are not available, and no considerably larger clone is one nucleotide away. A single peripheral blood draw of around 120 mL on average was collected from each donor into heparinised tubes. A BD FACSAria II and a panel including CD45RO, CCR7, CD25, CD127, CD95 and CD27 were used to sort naive, central memory, regulatory and stem cell-like memory CD4+ T cells. Every sorted population had a purity above 98%. PBMCs were isolated immediately by Lymphoprep density gradient centrifugation and stained directly without culture. To minimize batch effects, samples were stained and sorted in pairs, one healthy donor with one patient per experiment. CDR1 is given as KGHSH and CDR2 as LQKENI, both from the germline V gene. The cysteine opens and the phenylalanine closes a CDR3 of 14 amino acids. This entry keeps only the CDR3 DNA: 42 bases, framed from base 1. Deletion took 6 bases off V and 4 bases off J, with a span of 15 bases between the germline ends.

The data were taken from a study of beta chain features in type 1 diabetes (dated by TCRdb to 2016 to 2019). For the wider study: Patients and healthy donors did not differ in mean age, gender distribution, total cell number or subset yield. A total of some 100,000,000 sorted cells were examined across all samples, and a strong correlation was observed between cell number per subset and RNA yield. In the study, TCRB repertoires of sorted circulating CD4+ T cell subsets from recently diagnosed type 1 diabetes patients were compared with those of matched healthy donors. Regulatory and stem cell-like memory subsets were isolated from only 8 patients and roughly eight healthy donors, whereas naive and central memory subsets came from all 28 donors. Findings and caveats that apply to the study as a whole: At VDJ recombination sites, patients with type 1 diabetes made fewer insertions and deleted more nucleotides, a pattern implying thymic rearrangement abnormalities. PCR might favor shorter templates, but patient and control samples were amplified and corrected together, so any skew would affect both groups equally. Sequencing cDNA rather than genomic DNA could over-represent highly expressing activated cells, although activation and CD3 levels did not differ between groups. Type 1 diabetes patients showed a moderate but significant shortening of TCRB CDR3 length in all four CD4+ subsets. Naive, central memory and regulatory TCRB repertoires appeared to be more alike among patients than among healthy donors. Because small numbers of individuals were included in the HLA sub-analyses, any influence of HLA type on TCRB rearrangement was left unresolved.

All of the isolated RNA was reverse transcribed with the High Capacity cDNA Reverse Transcription Kit, so expressed TCRB transcripts were sequenced. Deep immunoSEQ sequencing was performed on naive, central memory and regulatory T cell samples, with an average of around 3.4 million total reads per sample. After sorted cells were lysed in RLT buffer, RNA was extracted with DNase-treated RNeasy Micro or Mini kits, with the choice depending on cell number. Each cell subset was processed on its own to prevent cross-contamination, while patient and healthy donor samples were processed together. Using the immunoSEQ multiplex PCR, TCRB sequences were amplified from cDNA into 87-bp fragments spanning the CDR3 region. Sequencing of the amplicons was done on the Illumina HiSeq platform. Per the authors' processing: PCR bias was corrected computationally using synthetic template baselines, and reads within Hamming distance 2 were collapsed, with unmergeable singletons discarded. Reads were aligned against IMGT to assign V, D and J genes, CDR3 length and insertions or deletions at six rearrangement sites. Clonotype counts were normalized to sorted cell number within each subset before computing true diversity and Gini coefficients with the tcR R package. Repertoire sharing was quantified using the overlap coefficient calculated on TCRB nucleotide sequences. Out-of-frame TCRB sequences from naive cells were analyzed as a proxy for the pre-selection repertoire. Sourced from immuneACCESS, this table was stored by TCRdb with only in-frame sequences that have V and J called. A share of the clones is absent; for the studies checked, an unresolved V gene accounts for under half, and the remainder has no known explanation. V, J and clone size derive from that table, while D and trimming were established from the DNA sequence. Across this sample there are about 240,000 clones, with approximately 15% seen only once. Just under 0.02% of the sample belongs to the ten largest clones.

Sequencing was done on a sample of naive CD4+ T cells from blood. The label giving this sample's cell subset or site can be read as: true naive CD4+ T cells. This TCR was sampled from a man aged 30 to 45 with type 1 diabetes. The chain is assembled from TRBV18 and TRBJ1-1, with no confident D gene call. The CDR3 protein sequence reads: CASSASSRGTEAFF. In nucleotide form, the sequence is TGTGCCAGCTCCGCCTCCAGTCGGGGCACTGAAGCTTTCTTT.